This TCR beta chain derives from a study of shared clonotypes between healthy human individuals. Study observations and caveats: Compared with memory subsets, naive subsets generally had larger estimated richness.

As concerns this clone: Its target is not known.

Naive CD8 cells lacked CD45RO and underwent positive selection for CCR7, leaving out terminally differentiated effector memory CD45RA+ cells. Donors were healthy HIV-negative adults without recently reported acute infections or vaccinations. This table comes from immunoSEQ multiplex PCR, and its TCRdb copy is limited to in-frame clones, with some not included. The sample lists 1.5 million to 2.5 million clones, about 95% seen once, with around 1% in the top ten. The origin of this receptor is a man between 18 and 29 years old in good health. Sequences were obtained from naive CD8+ T cells sorted from blood.

The CDR3 protein is CASSQDAGTSGGNTGELFF. Written as DNA, the CDR3 is TGCGCCAGCAGCCAAGATGCGGGCACTAGCGGGGGGAACACCGGGGAGCTGTTTTTT. The genes are TRBV4-1 and TRBJ2-2; TRBD2 aligns across 11 bases. Germline loops: CDR1 MGHRA, CDR2 YSYEKL. The V segment lost 0 bases and the J segment 1 base; nucleotides outside the gene matches: 7. The CDR3 length is 19 residues.